This is a list of T cell receptor beta chains from one sample in a study of T cell responses to AZD1222 COVID-19 vaccine. Sequencing used immunoSEQ multiplex PCR; TCRdb keeps in-frame clones, though not all of them. The repertoire holds some 86,000 clones, with around nine tenths as singletons. The material was peripheral blood, obtained 28 days after the second AZD1222 dose. The source of these receptors is an adult who received the AZD1222 COVID-19 vaccine. The CDR3 runs from the conserved cysteine through the conserved F or W. D genes are given only for firm matches. The size entry is marked missing in some rows and otherwise reads once, few, many or a size class.

j_call | clone_size | d_call | v_call | cdr3_nt | cdr3_aa
TRBJ2-7 | - | - | TRBV7-8 | TGTGCCAGCACATCAAGGATCGGGACAAGGGGCTACGAGCAGTACTTC | CASTSRIGTRGYEQYF
TRBJ1-2 | - | - | TRBV10-3 | TGTGCCATCAGTGAGAGCCAAGCTAACTATGGCTACACCTTC | CAISESQANYGYTF
TRBJ2-2 | - | TRBD1 | TRBV5-1 | TGCGCCAGCAGCACCCGGACAGGGGCGACGAACACCGGGGAGCTGTTTTTT | CASSTRTGATNTGELFF
TRBJ1-5 | - | TRBD1 | TRBV6-1 | TGTGCCGCTGGGACAGATCAGCCCCAGCATTTT | CAAGTDQPQHF
TRBJ2-1 | once | TRBD2 | TRBV4-2 | TGTGCCAGCAGCCAAGCTTCACTAGCGATATACAATGAGCAGTTCTTC | CASSQASLAIYNEQFF
TRBJ2-7 | - | - | TRBV9 | TGTGCCAGCAGCGTAGACTGGCAGCCGTACGAGCAGTACTTC | CASSVDWQPYEQYF
TRBJ2-7 | - | TRBD1 | TRBV24-1 | TGTGCCACCAGTGATCCCGCTAGGACAGGGCGGTACGAGCAGTACTTC | CATSDPARTGRYEQYF
TRBJ1-2 | few | - | TRBV5-5 | TGTGCCAGCGGGGCACCAACTAACTATGGCTACACCTTC | CASGAPTNYGYTF
TRBJ2-1 | - | TRBD1 | TRBV4-1 | TGCGCCAGCAGCCAAGGGACAGGGGCGGAGAAGCAGTTCTTC | CASSQGTGAEKQFF
TRBJ1-1 | - | - | TRBV28 | TGTGCCAGCAGTTTGTCACCGCCGACAGCCGAAGCTTTCTTT | CASSLSPPTAEAFF
TRBJ1-5 | - | - | TRBV15 | TGTGCCACCAGCCCCAGACCCAACGGGGCTATCAGATCCCAGCATTTT | CATSPRPNGAIRSQHF
TRBJ1-1 | - | TRBD1 | TRBV28 | TGTGCCAGCAGCCCAGGGGGGGTCGGCACTGAAGCTTTCTTT | CASSPGGVGTEAFF
TRBJ2-2 | - | - | TRBV4-1 | TGCGCCAGCAGCCAAGCGAAGGGCAGTGACACCGGGGAGCTGTTTTTT | CASSQAKGSDTGELFF
TRBJ1-1 | - | TRBD1 | TRBV6-4 | TGTGCCAGCAGTATACAGGGGGCGAGCACTGAAGCTTTCTTT | CASSIQGASTEAFF
TRBJ2-1 | - | - | TRBV6-5 | TGTGCCAGCAGTCCCCGGGAGCGCGATGAGCAGTTCTTC | CASSPRERDEQFF
TRBJ1-2 | - | - | TRBV5-1 | TGCGCCAGCAGCTCAACAGGGAGTGGGGGCTACACCTTC | CASSSTGSGGYTF
TRBJ1-2 | - | TRBD1 | TRBV2 | TGTGCCAGCAGGGAGACAGGGAGCCGAACTAATGGCTACACCTTC | CASRETGSRTNGYTF
TRBJ1-1 | - | - | TRBV2 | TGTGCCAGCGCCGAAACAAAAGTAAACACTGAAGCTTTCTTT | CASAETKVNTEAFF
TRBJ2-5 | - | TRBD2 | TRBV25-1 | TGTGCCAGCAGTGAGGGTGACGCGGCGGGGGAAGAGACCCAGTACTTC | CASSEGDAAGEETQYF
TRBJ2-3 | - | TRBD1 | TRBV5-5 | TGTGCCAGCAGCCACCGGGACAGGCCTGATACGCAGTATTTT | CASSHRDRPDTQYF
TRBJ2-5 | few | - | TRBV7-8 | TGTGCCAGCAGCTTAGGTGGGCAGCAAGAGACCCAGTACTTC | CASSLGGQQETQYF
TRBJ2-3 | - | TRBD2 | TRBV6-4 | TGTGCCAGCAGTGACAAGGCGGGAGCATCAGATACGCAGTATTTT | CASSDKAGASDTQYF
TRBJ1-6 | once | - | TRBV2 | TGTGCCAGCACCAAGGGGGGGTATTCACCCCTCCACTTT | CASTKGGYSPLHF
TRBJ2-1 | - | TRBD1 | TRBV30 | TGTGCCTGGAGTCCCTGGACAGGGGAGAATGAGCAGTTCTTC | CAWSPWTGENEQFF
TRBJ1-5 | - | - | TRBV28 | TGTGCCAGCAAAGGGGGGGGTCGACGAGGCAATCAGCCCCAGCATTTT | CASKGGGRRGNQPQHF
TRBJ1-1 | - | TRBD1 | TRBV18 | TGTGCCAGCTCACCAAGACAGGGTCGGAACACTGAAGCTTTCTTT | CASSPRQGRNTEAFF
TRBJ2-7 | - | - | TRBV9 | TGTGCCAGCAGCGTGGGTAACTCCTACGAGCAGTACTTC | CASSVGNSYEQYF
TRBJ1-5 | - | - | TRBV1 | TGCACCGGTTTAGGGGGCAATCAGCCCCAGCATTTT | CTGLGGNQPQHF
TRBJ2-1 | - | - | TRBV29-1 | TGCAGCGTTGAAGATCCGAGCAGGCATAATTGGCTCTTC | CSVEDPSRHNWLF
TRBJ2-5 | few | TRBD2 | TRBV15 | TGTGCCACCAGCAGAGATCTGGGGGAGGGCCGTGAGACCCAGTACTTC | CATSRDLGEGRETQYF
TRBJ2-7 | once | TRBD2 | TRBV5-4 | TGTGCCAGCAGCTTGGGAGGGACTAGCGGTACCTACGAGCAGTACTTC | CASSLGGTSGTYEQYF
TRBJ2-7 | - | - | TRBV28 | TGTGCCAGCAGTTTAGGCCGGACTTACAGGACCTACGAGCAGTACTTC | CASSLGRTYRTYEQYF
TRBJ2-1 | - | TRBD2 | TRBV7-2 | TGTGCCAGCAGCCGTCCTCAAAGAGGTGCGGGAGGGAACTACAATGAGCAGTTCTTC | CASSRPQRGAGGNYNEQFF
TRBJ2-1 | - | TRBD2 | TRBV4-1 | TGCGCCAGCAGCCAAGATCTTATAGCGGGAGCCATCAATGAGCAGTTCTTC | CASSQDLIAGAINEQFF
TRBJ2-7 | few | - | TRBV21-1 | TGTGCCAGCAGCAAACCCGACAGGTCCCGCGAGCAGTACTTC | CASSKPDRSREQYF
TRBJ1-6 | - | - | TRBV7-2 | TGTGCCAGCAGCTTAGCCAAAGGGATCGTGCAGGCCGGGACACCCCTCCACTTT | CASSLAKGIVQAGTPLHF
TRBJ2-1 | - | TRBD2 | TRBV19 | TGTGCCAGTAGGGATTACACTAGCGGGAGGGACAATGAGCAGTTCTTC | CASRDYTSGRDNEQFF
TRBJ2-2 | - | TRBD2 | TRBV29-1 | TGCAGCGTCGACCCGGGACTAGCGGGAGTGGGAGGGGAGCTGTTTTTT | CSVDPGLAGVGGELFF
TRBJ2-6 | once | - | TRBV10-1 | TGCGCCAGCAGCGAGACAAGGACACCGGGATCTGGGGCCAACGTCCTGACTTTC | CASSETRTPGSGANVLTF
TRBJ2-7 | few | TRBD1 | TRBV5-5 | TGTGCCAGCAGCCGGACAGGCGACTCCTACGAGCAGTACTTC | CASSRTGDSYEQYF
TRBJ2-7 | once | TRBD1 | TRBV7-9 | TGTGCCAGCAGTCCCGACAGGGGGTCCCTATACGAGCAGTACTTC | CASSPDRGSLYEQYF
TRBJ1-3 | - | TRBD1 | TRBV7-2 | TGTGCCAGCAGCCTCGACAGGGGAGAGTTAAACACCATATATTTT | CASSLDRGELNTIYF
TRBJ2-1 | - | - | TRBV12-5 | TGTGCTAGTGGTTTGGACCCTCGTAATGAGCAGTTCTTC | CASGLDPRNEQFF
TRBJ1-3 | few | - | TRBV6-5 | TGTGCCAGCAGTACCGACAGATTCTCTGGAAACACCATATATTTT | CASSTDRFSGNTIYF
TRBJ2-5 | - | - | TRBV7-8 | TGTGCCAGCAGCCGACGGGGCTGGGAGACCCAGTACTTC | CASSRRGWETQYF
TRBJ2-7 | once | - | TRBV30 | TGTGCCTGGAGTATTAGTGTCTACGAGCAGTACTTC | CAWSISVYEQYF
TRBJ2-1 | - | - | TRBV18 | TGTGCCAGCTCACCACCAGCACGGGCCAACAATGAGCAGTTCTTC | CASSPPARANNEQFF
TRBJ2-7 | - | - | TRBV30 | TGTGCCTGGAGTCAAGGCCTCCAGTACGAGCAGTACTTC | CAWSQGLQYEQYF
TRBJ2-3 | - | - | TRBV27 | TGTGCCAGCACATTCACAGATACGCAGTATTTT | CASTFTDTQYF
TRBJ1-6 | - | - | TRBV7-2 | TGTGCCAGCAGCCTAGTCCCGACAGATAATTCACCCCTCCACTTT | CASSLVPTDNSPLHF
TRBJ1-5 | - | - | TRBV6-4 | TGTGCCAGCAGTGAAGGAGGGGCGCCCAATCAGCCCCAGCATTTT | CASSEGGAPNQPQHF
TRBJ1-1 | - | - | TRBV5-1 | TGCGCCAGCAGGGTCACAGGGACGAACACTGAAGCTTTCTTT | CASRVTGTNTEAFF
TRBJ2-7 | - | TRBD2 | TRBV6-5 | TGTGCCAGCCTCGCTAGCGGGAGAAATAGGGAGCAGTACTTC | CASLASGRNREQYF
TRBJ2-7 | - | TRBD2 | TRBV25-1 | TGTGCCAGCAGTGAATCAGCGGGAGAAGGGGAGCAGTACTTC | CASSESAGEGEQYF
TRBJ2-1 | - | TRBD2 | TRBV3-1/TRBV3-2 | TGTGCCAGCAGCCACCGACTAGCGGGAGGGCCCTATGAGCAGTTCTTC | CASSHRLAGGPYEQFF